These T cell receptor beta chains were read from a single sample in a study of T cells in Graves' hyperthyroidism and ophthalmopathy. Each CDR3 protein is one row after TCRdb ran MiXCR on the multiplex PCR reads. Here the sample spans 500,000 to 750,000 distinct CDR3 sequences, about 15% being singletons. Specimen: blood. The receptors shown here come from a woman aged 30 to 39 with Graves' hyperthyroidism. Both conserved end residues are part of each CDR3. D genes are given only for firm matches. The listing skips clone size in some rows; elsewhere it reads once, few, many or a size class.

many TRBD2 TRBJ2-1 TRBV30 TGTGCCTGGAGAGGGGACTACTACAATGAGCAGTTCTTC CAWRGDYYNEQFF
few TRBD2 TRBJ2-7 TRBV29-1 TGCAGCGTTGGCTTCGGGACTAGCGTATCCTACGAGCAGTACTTC CSVGFGTSVSYEQYF
. TRBD1 TRBJ2-7 TRBV10-1 TGCGCCAGCAGTACCGGGACAGGGGGAACGGAGGAGCGGCGGAACTCCTACGAGCAGTACTTC CASSTGTGGTEERRNSYEQYF
. . TRBJ2-2 TRBV19 TGTGCCAGTAGTCGACTAAAGAACACCGGGGAGCTGTTTTTT CASSRLKNTGELFF
. . TRBJ1-2 TRBV20-1 TGCAGTGCTAGAGATGTTTCGGCCTTAGATGGCTACACCTTC CSARDVSALDGYTF
many . TRBJ2-7 TRBV7-2 TGTGCCAGCAGCTTGGGACCGGGAAACTCCTACGAGCAGTACTTC CASSLGPGNSYEQYF
. TRBD1 TRBJ2-7 TRBV15 TGTGCCACCAGCATCGGGACAGGGTCAGCCTACGAGCAGTACTTC CATSIGTGSAYEQYF
once TRBD1 TRBJ2-7 TRBV11-3 TGTGCCAGCAGCCCCAGGGACAGGGGAGACTACGAGCAGTACTTC CASSPRDRGDYEQYF
many TRBD2 TRBJ2-7 TRBV3-1 TGTGCCAGCAGCCAGATAGCGGGAGTCTCCGAGCAGTACTTC CASSQIAGVSEQYF
few TRBD2 TRBJ2-3 TRBV25-1 TGTGCCACCTCACTAGCGGGAACAGATACGCAGTATTTT CATSLAGTDTQYF
. . TRBJ2-1 TRBV7-9 TGTGCCAGCAGCTTAGTAGGGGGGTCGAAGAATCCCAATGAGCAGTTCTTC CASSLVGGSKNPNEQFF
few . TRBJ2-7 TRBV7-9 TGTGCCAGCAGCTTCCGACAGGACTTCTACGAGCAGTACTTC CASSFRQDFYEQYF
. . TRBJ2-1 TRBV24-1 TGTGCCACCAGTGACCCCCTCGGGGGCCTCGGAAATGAGCAGTTCTTC CATSDPLGGLGNEQFF
. . TRBJ2-7 TRBV7-2 TGTGCCAGCAGCCGAATAGGGCCCCGGTTGGCCCTCTCTAATCCGGGTGGCGAGCAGTACTTC CASSRIGPRLALSNPGGEQYF
many TRBD1 TRBJ2-3 TRBV4-3 TGCGCCAGCAGCCCCGGACAGGATAGGATGGATACGCAGTATTTT CASSPGQDRMDTQYF
. TRBD1 TRBJ1-1 TRBV14 TGTGCCAGCAGCGACCCCGGGACAGGGGGGTTGGAAGCTTCCTTT CASSDPGTGGLEASF
many . TRBJ2-7 TRBV2 TGTGCCAGCAGTGAAGGCGGGGCCTACGAGCAGTACTTC CASSEGGAYEQYF
many . TRBJ2-1 TRBV11-1 TGTGCCAGCAGCTTAACGGGACTGGAGTACAATGAGCAGTTCTTC CASSLTGLEYNEQFF
many . TRBJ2-1 TRBV27 TGTGCCAGCAGTCTTACCCCCTGGTACAGCTCCTACAATGAGCAGTTCTTC CASSLTPWYSSYNEQFF
many . TRBJ2-7 TRBV20-1 TGCAGTGCCATCCGGGGCCCCGGCGAGCAGTACTTC CSAIRGPGEQYF
many . TRBJ2-7 TRBV11-2 TGTGCCAGCAGCCAGATACGCTCCTACGAGCAGTACTTC CASSQIRSYEQYF
few . TRBJ1-3 TRBV28 TGTGCCAGCAGTATTGGGGCACTAACTGGAAACACCATATATTTT CASSIGALTGNTIYF
many TRBD1 TRBJ2-7 TRBV7-2 TGTGCCAGCAGCCAAAGACAGGGGGAATTACTCGAGCAGTACTTC CASSQRQGELLEQYF
. TRBD1 TRBJ2-7 TRBV14 TGTGCCAGCAGCCAGTATCCCAAGCCGGGACAGGTAATGACCTACGAGCAGTACTTC CASSQYPKPGQVMTYEQYF
few . TRBJ2-1 TRBV20-1 TGCAGTGTGTTCCTCAAAAGCGGCTACAATGAGCAGTTCTTC CSVFLKSGYNEQFF